Many counts were recorded for the clone carrying this T cell receptor (beta chain). Antigen: not known. Germline assignment: CDR1 PRHDT and CDR2 FYEKMQ (reference sequence). The V end lost 5 bases, the J end lost 0 bases, and 8 bases lay between the germline ends. The CDR3 is made up of 15 amino acids. Using a J-beta primer mix together with a sample-barcoded 5' primer, a second PCR was run for roughly 7 to 11 cycles. TCRdb re-called the 5' RACE reads with MiXCR, one entry per CDR3 protein. The sample comprises 850,000 to 950,000 distinct CDR3 sequences, under 30% of which are singletons, and approximately 15% rests with the top ten. The donors, healthy Caucasians from Russia, were aged roughly 6 to 90. No fewer than 5.5 micrograms of total RNA were isolated from every sample. The data were obtained in a study of blood T cells in healthy people across ages. Whole-study findings and limits: Not knowing donor CMV status may have confounded expanded clonotype changes.

V is TRBV13 and J is TRBJ2-6; no reliable D call. Material: blood. The clonotype comes from a woman aged 80 or older in good health. CDR3 in amino acids: CASSPWNSGANVLTF. The CDR3 DNA reads TGTGCCAGCAGCCCCTGGAACTCTGGGGCCAACGTCCTGACTTTC.